The clone carrying this T cell receptor beta chain was observed at least ten times. Antigen: not known. This CDR3 is 17 amino acids long. Germline values: CDR1 MGHRA, CDR2 YSYEKL. V lost 4 bases to trimming and J lost 1 base; unmatched junction nucleotides: 13. Together with a sample-barcoded 5' primer, a J-beta primer mix was included in a second PCR lasting about 7 to 12 cycles. One entry per CDR3 protein results from TCRdb running MiXCR on the 5' RACE reads. This table holds 780,000 or so distinct CDR3 sequences, 40% to 65% found once. Each donor was a healthy Caucasian individual from Russia, aged about 6 to 100. The entry originates in a study of blood T cells in healthy people across ages. In the study overall: The template switching approach captured approximately one barcoded beta molecule for every two T cells. Study results and limitations: A roughly linear fall in TCR beta diversity per million T cells was seen with increasing age. Naive CD4+ cell counts and diversity both ran higher in long-lived than in aged donors.

The sequenced material came from blood. The V call is TRBV4-1, the J call TRBJ2-7; TRBD1 matches at 7 bases. The clonotype was recovered from a man aged 80 or over in good health. The CDR3 sequence is CASSRDSSGTDSYEQYF. In DNA, the CDR3 is TGCGCCAGCAGCCGAGACAGCTCCGGGACAGATTCCTACGAGCAGTACTTC.